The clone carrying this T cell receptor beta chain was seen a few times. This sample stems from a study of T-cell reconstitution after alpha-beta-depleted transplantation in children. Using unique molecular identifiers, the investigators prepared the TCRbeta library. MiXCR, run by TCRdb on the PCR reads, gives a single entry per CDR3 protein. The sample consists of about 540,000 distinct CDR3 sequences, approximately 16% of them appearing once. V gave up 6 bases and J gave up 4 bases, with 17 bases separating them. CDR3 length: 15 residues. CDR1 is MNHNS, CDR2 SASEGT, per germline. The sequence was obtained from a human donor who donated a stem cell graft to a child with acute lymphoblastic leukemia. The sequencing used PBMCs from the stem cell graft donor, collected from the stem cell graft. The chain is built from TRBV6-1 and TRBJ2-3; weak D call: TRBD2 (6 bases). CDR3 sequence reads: CASRPRDWIADTQYF. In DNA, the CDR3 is TGTGCCAGCAGACCCCGGGACTGGATCGCAGATACGCAGTATTTT.